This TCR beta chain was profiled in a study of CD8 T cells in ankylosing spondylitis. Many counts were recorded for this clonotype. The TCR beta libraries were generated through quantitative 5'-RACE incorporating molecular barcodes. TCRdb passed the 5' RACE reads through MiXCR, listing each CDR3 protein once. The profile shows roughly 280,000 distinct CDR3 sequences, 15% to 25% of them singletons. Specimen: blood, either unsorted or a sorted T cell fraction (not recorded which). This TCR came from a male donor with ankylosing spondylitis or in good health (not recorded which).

As DNA, the CDR3 is TGTGCCAGCAGTCCCCCGACAGGGAGGAAGGATACGCAGTATTTT. Translating it yields CASSPPTGRKDTQYF. The chain links TRBV28 to TRBJ2-3, with D tentatively TRBD1 (7 bases). V lost 5 bases and J 6 bases, leaving 18 bases between the germline ends. This CDR3 spans 15 amino acids. Germline V lookup: CDR1 MDHEN, CDR2 SYDVKM.